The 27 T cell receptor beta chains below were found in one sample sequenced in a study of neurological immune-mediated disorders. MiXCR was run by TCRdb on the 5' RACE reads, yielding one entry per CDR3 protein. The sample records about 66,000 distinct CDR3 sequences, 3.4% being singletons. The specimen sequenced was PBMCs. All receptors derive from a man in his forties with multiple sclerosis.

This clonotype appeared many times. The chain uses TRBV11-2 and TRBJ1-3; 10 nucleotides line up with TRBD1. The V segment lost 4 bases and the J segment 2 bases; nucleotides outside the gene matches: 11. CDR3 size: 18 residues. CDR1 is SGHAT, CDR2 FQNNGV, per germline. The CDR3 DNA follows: TGTGCCAGCAGCTCCTCGGGGCGACAGGGGGCGCCTGGAAACACCATATATTTT. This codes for CASSSSGRQGAPGNTIYF. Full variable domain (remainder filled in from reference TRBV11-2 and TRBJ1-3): EAGVAQSPRYKIIEKRQSVAFWCNPISGHATLYWYQQILGQGPKLLIQFQNNGVVDDSQLPKDRFSAERLKGVDSTLKIQPAKLEDSAVYLCASSSSGRQGAPGNTIYFGEGSWLTVV.

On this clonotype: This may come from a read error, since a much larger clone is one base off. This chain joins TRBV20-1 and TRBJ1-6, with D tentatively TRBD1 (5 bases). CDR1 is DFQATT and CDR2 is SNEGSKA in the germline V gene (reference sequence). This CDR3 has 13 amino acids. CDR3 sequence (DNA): TGCAGTGTGCCGGGGGGTTTTGGATCACACCTCCACTTT. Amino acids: CSVPGGFGSHLHF.

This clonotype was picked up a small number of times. The CDR3 loop reads CASSPRGLGTGGFTHYGYTF. The CDR3 DNA reads as TGTGCCAGCAGCCCAAGGGGACTCGGGACAGGGGGTTTTACTCACTATGGCTACACCTTC. V gene TRBV12-3 or TRBV12-4 combines with J gene TRBJ1-2; TRBD1 agrees at 11 bases. This CDR3 spans 20 amino acids. The junction had 21 bases not matched to a gene; V was cut back by 6 bases and J by 3 bases.

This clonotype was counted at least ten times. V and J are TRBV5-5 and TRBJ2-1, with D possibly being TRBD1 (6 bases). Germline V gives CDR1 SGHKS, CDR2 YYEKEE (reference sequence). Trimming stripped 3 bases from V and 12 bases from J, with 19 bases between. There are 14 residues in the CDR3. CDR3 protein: CASSWGRAFEVQFF. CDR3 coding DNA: TGTGCCAGCAGCTGGGGGCGGGCTTTCGAGGTGCAGTTCTTC.

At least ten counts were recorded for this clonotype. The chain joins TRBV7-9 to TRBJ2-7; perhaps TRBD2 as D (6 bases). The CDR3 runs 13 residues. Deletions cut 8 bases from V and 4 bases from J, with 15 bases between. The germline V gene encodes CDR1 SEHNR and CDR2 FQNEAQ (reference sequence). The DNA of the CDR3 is TGTGCCAGCGGGGTTCGGGGGAAATACGAGCAGTACTTC. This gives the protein CASGVRGKYEQYF.

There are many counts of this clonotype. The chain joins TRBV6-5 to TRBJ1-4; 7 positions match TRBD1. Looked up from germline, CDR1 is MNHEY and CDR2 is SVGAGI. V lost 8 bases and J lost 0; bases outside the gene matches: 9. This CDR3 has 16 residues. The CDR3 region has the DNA TGTGCCAGCCGGGGACAGACCCTTGCAACTAATGAAAAACTGTTTTTT. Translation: CASRGQTLATNEKLFF.

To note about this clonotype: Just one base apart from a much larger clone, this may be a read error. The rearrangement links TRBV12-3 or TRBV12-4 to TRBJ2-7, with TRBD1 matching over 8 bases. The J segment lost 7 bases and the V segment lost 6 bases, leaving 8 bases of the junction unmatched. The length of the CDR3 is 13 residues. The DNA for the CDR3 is TGTGCCAGCAGCTCTCCAGGGGGCGAAGAGCAGTACTTC. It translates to CASSSPGGEEQYF.

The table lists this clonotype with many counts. The CDR3 here is CASTLLAGGSYEQYF. The CDR3 nucleotides are TGCGCCAGCACCCTACTAGCGGGTGGGTCCTACGAGCAGTACTTC. The rearrangement links TRBV5-1 to TRBJ2-7, with 9 nucleotides matching TRBD2. V was pared by 6 bases and J by 1 base, with 8 bases of the junction left unmatched. The CDR3 totals 15 residues. Germline CDR1 is SGHRS and CDR2 is YFSETQ. Variable domain in full (rest from reference TRBV5-1 and TRBJ2-7): KAGVTQTPRYLIKTRGQQVTLSCSPISGHRSVSWYQQTPGQGLQFLFEYFSETQRNKGNFPGRFSGRQFSNSRSEMNVSTLELGDSALYLCASTLLAGGSYEQYFGPGTRLTVT.

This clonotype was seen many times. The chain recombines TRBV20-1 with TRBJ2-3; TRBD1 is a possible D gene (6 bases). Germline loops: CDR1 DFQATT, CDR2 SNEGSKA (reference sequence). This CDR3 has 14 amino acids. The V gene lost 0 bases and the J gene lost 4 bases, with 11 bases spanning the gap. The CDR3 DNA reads TGCAGTGCTAGAGACCCTACAGGGTCAGATACGCAGTATTTT. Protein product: CSARDPTGSDTQYF.

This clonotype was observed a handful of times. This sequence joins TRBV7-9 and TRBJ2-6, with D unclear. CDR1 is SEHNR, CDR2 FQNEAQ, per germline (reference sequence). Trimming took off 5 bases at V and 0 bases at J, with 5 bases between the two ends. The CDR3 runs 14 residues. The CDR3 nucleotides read TGTGCCAGCAGCCCGGTCTCTGGGGCCAACGTCCTGACTTTC. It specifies CASSPVSGANVLTF.

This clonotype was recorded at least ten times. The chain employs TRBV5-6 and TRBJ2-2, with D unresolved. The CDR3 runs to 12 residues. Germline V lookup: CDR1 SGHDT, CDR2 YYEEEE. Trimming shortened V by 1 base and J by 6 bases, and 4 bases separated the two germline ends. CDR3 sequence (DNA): TGTGCCAGCAGCTTGTGGCCCGGGGAGCTGTTTTTT. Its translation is CASSLWPGELFF.

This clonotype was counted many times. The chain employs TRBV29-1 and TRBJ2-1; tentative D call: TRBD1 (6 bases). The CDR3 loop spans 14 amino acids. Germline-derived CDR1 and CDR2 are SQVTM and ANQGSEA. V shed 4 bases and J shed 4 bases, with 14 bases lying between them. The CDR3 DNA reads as TGCAGCGTTGGAGGGGGAAGTGCTTACAATGAGCAGTTCTTC. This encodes CSVGGGSAYNEQFF.

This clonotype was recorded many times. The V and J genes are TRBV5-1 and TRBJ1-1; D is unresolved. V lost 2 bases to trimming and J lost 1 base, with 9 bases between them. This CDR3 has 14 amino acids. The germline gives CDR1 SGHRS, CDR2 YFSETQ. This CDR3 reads CASSFSGENTEAFF. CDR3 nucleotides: TGCGCCAGCAGCTTTTCCGGGGAGAACACTGAAGCTTTCTTT.

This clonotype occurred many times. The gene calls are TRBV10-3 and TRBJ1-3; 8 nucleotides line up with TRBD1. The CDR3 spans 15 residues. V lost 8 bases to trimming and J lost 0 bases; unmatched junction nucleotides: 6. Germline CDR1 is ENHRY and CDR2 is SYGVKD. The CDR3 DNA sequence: TGTGCCATCGGGGAAGGACAGGGCTCTGGAAACACCATATATTTT. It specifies CAIGEGQGSGNTIYF.

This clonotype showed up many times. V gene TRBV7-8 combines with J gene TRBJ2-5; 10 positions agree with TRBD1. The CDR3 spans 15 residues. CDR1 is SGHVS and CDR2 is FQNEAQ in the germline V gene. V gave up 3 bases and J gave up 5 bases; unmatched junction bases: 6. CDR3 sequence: CASSFPDRGQETQYF. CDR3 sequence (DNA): TGTGCCAGCAGCTTTCCTGACAGGGGGCAGGAGACCCAGTACTTC.

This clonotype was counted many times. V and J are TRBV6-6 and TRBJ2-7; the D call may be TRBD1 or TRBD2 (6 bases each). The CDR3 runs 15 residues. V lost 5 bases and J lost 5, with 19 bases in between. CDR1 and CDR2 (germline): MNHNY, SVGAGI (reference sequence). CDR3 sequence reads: CASSPRVRGGHEQYF. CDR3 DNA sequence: TGTGCCAGCAGTCCGCGGGTCAGGGGAGGACACGAGCAGTACTTC.

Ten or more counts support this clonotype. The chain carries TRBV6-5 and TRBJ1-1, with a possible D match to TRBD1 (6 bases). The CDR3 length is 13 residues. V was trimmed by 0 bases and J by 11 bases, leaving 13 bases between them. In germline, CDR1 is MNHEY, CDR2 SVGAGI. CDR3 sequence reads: CASSYSGRGAAFF. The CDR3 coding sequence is TGTGCCAGCAGTTACTCGGGTCGGGGGGCGGCTTTCTTT.

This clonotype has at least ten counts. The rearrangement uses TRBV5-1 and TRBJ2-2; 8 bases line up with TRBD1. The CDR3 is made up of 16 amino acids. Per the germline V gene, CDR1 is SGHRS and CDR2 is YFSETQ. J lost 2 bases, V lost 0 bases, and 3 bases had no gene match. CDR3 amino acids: CASSLGQGRNTGELFF. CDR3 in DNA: TGCGCCAGCAGCTTGGGACAGGGGAGAAACACCGGGGAGCTGTTTTTT.

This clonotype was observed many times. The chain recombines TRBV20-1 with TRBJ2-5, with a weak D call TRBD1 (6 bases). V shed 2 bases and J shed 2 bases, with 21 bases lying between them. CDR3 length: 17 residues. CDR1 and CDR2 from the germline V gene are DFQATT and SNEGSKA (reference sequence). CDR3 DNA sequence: TGCAGTGCTAGACCCGCGATACGCACAGGGTATCAAGAGACCCAGTACTTC. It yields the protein CSARPAIRTGYQETQYF.

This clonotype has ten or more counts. CDR3 sequence: CASSLDLTNEKLFF. The DNA of the CDR3 is TGCGCCAGCAGCCTGGACCTAACTAATGAAAAACTGTTTTTT. J is TRBJ1-4 and V is TRBV5-1; D is ambiguous. This CDR3 region has 14 residues. Trimming removed 4 bases from V and 1 base from J, with 8 bases in between. Per germline, CDR1 SGHRS and CDR2 YFSETQ.

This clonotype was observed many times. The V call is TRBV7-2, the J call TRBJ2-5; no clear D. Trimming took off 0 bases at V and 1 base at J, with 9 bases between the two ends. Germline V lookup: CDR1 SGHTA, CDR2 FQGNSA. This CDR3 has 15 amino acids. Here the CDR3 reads CASSLATTGQETQYF. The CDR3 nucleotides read TGTGCCAGCAGCTTAGCGACGACCGGCCAAGAGACCCAGTACTTC.

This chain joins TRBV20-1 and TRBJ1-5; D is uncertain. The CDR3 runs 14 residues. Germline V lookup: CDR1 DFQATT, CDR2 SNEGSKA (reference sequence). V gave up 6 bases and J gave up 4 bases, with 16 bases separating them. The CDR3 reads CSAGREAANQPQHF. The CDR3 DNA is TGCAGTGCGGGCCGGGAGGCCGCAAATCAGCCCCAGCATTTT.

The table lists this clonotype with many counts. CDR3 in DNA: TGCGCCAGCAGCTACCAGGGGACAGGGCAGGAGACCCAGTACTTC. It encodes CASSYQGTGQETQYF. The rearrangement uses TRBV5-1 and TRBJ2-5; TRBD1 aligns across 9 bases. CDR3 length equals 15 residues. Germline values: CDR1 SGHRS, CDR2 YFSETQ. With V trimmed by 3 bases and J by 5 bases, 8 bases remained unmatched.

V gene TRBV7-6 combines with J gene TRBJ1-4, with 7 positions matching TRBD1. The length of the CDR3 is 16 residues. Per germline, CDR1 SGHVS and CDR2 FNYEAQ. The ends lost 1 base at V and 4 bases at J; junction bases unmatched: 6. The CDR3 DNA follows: TGTGCCAGCAGCTTAGATAGGGACAGACGTAATGAAAAACTGTTTTTT. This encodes CASSLDRDRRNEKLFF.

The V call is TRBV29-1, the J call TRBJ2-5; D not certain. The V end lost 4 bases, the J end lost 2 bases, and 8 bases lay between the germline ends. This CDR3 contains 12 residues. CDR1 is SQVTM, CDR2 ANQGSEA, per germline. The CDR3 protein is CSVGQGQETQYF. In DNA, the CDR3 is TGCAGCGTTGGACAAGGTCAAGAGACCCAGTACTTC.

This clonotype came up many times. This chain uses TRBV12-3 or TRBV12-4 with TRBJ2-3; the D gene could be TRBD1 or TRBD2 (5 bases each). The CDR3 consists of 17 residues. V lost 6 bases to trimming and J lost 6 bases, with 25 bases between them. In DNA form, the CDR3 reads TGTGCCAGCAGCACTCCGGGACCAGGGTTAGCACTTGATACGCAGTATTTT. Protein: CASSTPGPGLALDTQYF.

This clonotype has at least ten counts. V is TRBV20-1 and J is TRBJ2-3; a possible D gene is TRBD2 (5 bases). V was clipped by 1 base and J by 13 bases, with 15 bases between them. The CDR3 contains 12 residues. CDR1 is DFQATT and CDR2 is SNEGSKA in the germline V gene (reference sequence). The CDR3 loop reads CSARGPKGEEYF. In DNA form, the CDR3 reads TGCAGTGCTAGAGGCCCTAAGGGAGAAGAGTATTTT.